Sequencing of this TCR beta chain was carried out in a study of OX40 agonist ivuxolimab in advanced cancers. Overall study context: The diagnoses of dose-escalation patients were hepatocellular carcinoma, melanoma, renal cell or head and neck cancer.

General observations from the study: Normalized T-cell clonal expansion was also low in a subset of nonresponders. The work left the antigen specificity of expanded peripheral T cells undetermined.

Comment on this clone: Antigen: not known.

Data came from immunoSEQ multiplex PCR; TCRdb stores just in-frame clones and leaves some out. The sample has approximately 77,000 clones; roughly 85% are singletons. CDR3 length: 13 residues. The ends were cut back, 4 bases at V and 3 bases at J, with 9 bases in the middle. Germline V lookup: CDR1 KGHSH, CDR2 LQKENI. This chain connects TRBV18 to TRBJ1-1; D uncertain. This specimen was CD4+ or CD8+ T cells sorted from blood, taken in a trial of the OX40 agonist ivuxolimab. The TCR originated in an adult with an advanced solid tumor such as melanoma, head and neck, liver or kidney cancer. The CDR3 spells CASSRGRDTEAFF. The CDR3 DNA sequence: TGTGCCAGCTCACGCGGACGGGACACTGAAGCTTTCTTT.